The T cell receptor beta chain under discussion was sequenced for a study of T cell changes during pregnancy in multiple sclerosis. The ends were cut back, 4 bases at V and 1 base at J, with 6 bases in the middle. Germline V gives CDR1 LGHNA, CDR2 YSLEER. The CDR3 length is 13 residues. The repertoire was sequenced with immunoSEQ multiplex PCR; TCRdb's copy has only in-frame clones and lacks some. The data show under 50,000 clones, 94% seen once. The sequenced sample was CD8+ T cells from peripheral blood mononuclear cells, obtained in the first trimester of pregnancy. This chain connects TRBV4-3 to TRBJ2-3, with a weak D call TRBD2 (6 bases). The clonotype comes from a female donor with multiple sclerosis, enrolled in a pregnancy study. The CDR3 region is CASSPGGTDTQYF. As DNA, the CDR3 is TGCGCCAGCAGCCCGGGGGGCACAGATACGCAGTATTTT.